The clone carrying this TCR beta chain showed up many times. Its antigen remains unknown. TCRdb re-called the 5' RACE reads through MiXCR, storing one row per CDR3 protein. The sample records nearly 250,000 distinct CDR3 sequences, around 6.6% being singletons. This entry belongs to a study of identical twins. Whole-study findings and limits: Insertions were fewer in abundant cord blood beta clonotypes, whereas memory repertoires showed none of this pattern. Analyses of zero insertions could, in part, be confounded by invariant MAIT and iNKT cells. Sequences that were beta out-of-frame showed weaker excess twin sharing.

The CDR3 loop spans 13 amino acids. V was shortened by 6 bases and J by 9 bases, with 12 bases between the two germline ends. The sample also formed part of further work on yellow fever vaccine responses in identical twins.

This clonotype originated in a woman aged 18-29 years in good health. This chain connects TRBV12-3 or TRBV12-4 to TRBJ1-6; D call uncertain. Material: memory (CD45RO+) T cells sorted from blood. CDR3 sequence reads: CASRGGSTSPLHF. In DNA, the CDR3 is TGTGCCAGCAGAGGAGGCAGCACTTCACCCCTCCACTTT.